This TCR beta chain was recorded in a study of control samples from healthy donors and cancer patients. Measured with immunoSEQ multiplex PCR; TCRdb has only the in-frame clones, and not every one. The data contain about 160,000 clones, around 94% of them seen just once; the ten biggest clones take up approximately 15%. With 4 bases removed from V and 1 base from J, the gap between germline ends came to 2 bases. The CDR3 has 11 residues. The germline V gene has CDR1 SGDLS and CDR2 YYNGEE. The clonotype comes from a man aged 55 to 70 with colorectal cancer. The chain carries TRBV9 and TRBJ1-2; no clear D gene. Sequenced material: PBMCs. CDR3 nucleotide sequence: TGTGCCAGCAGCATTAACTATGGCTACACCTTC. Translated: CASSINYGYTF.